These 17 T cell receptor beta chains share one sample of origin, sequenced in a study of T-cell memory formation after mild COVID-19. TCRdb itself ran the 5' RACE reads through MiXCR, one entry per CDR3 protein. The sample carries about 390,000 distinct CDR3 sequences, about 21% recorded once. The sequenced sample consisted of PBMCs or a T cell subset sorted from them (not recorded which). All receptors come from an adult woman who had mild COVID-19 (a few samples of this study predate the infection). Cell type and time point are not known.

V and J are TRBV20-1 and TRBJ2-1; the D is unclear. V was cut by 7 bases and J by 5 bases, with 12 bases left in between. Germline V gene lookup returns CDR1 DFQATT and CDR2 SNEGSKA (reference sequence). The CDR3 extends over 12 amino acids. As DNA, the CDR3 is TGCAGTGGCCGGCAAAACAACAATGAGCAGTTCTTC. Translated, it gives CSGRQNNNEQFF.

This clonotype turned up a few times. CDR3 residues: CASSLGGTGLEAFF. The CDR3 bases are TGTGCCAGCAGCTTAGGGGGGACAGGCCTTGAAGCTTTCTTT. The chain couples TRBV7-9 to TRBJ1-1, with 8 nucleotides matching TRBD1. V shed 1 base and J 7 bases; nucleotides not matched to a gene: 5. The germline CDR1 and CDR2 sequences are SEHNR and FQNEAQ (reference sequence). The CDR3 is made up of 14 amino acids.

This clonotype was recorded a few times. The CDR3, as DNA: TGCAGTGCTAGTGCTGGGGACAGAACCTACGAGCAGTACTTC. Protein: CSASAGDRTYEQYF. V gene TRBV20-1 combines with J gene TRBJ2-7, with 7 bases matching TRBD1. The CDR3 covers 14 residues. V gave up 3 bases and J gave up 2 bases; unmatched junction bases: 7. CDR1 and CDR2 from the germline V gene are DFQATT and SNEGSKA (reference sequence).

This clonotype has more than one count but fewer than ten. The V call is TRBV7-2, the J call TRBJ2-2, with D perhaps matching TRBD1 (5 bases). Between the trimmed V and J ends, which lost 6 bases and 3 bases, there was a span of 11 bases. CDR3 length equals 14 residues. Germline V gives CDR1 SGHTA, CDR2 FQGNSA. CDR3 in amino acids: CASRDQGYTGELFF. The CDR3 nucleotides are TGTGCCAGCAGGGATCAGGGATACACCGGGGAGCTGTTTTTT.

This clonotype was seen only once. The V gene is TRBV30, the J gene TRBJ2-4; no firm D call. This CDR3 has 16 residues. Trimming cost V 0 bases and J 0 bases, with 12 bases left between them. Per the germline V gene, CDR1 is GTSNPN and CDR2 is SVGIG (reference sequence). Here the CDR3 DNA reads TGTGCCTGGAGTGTAGAGCACAGCCCAGCCAAAAACATTCAGTACTTC. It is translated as CAWSVEHSPAKNIQYF.

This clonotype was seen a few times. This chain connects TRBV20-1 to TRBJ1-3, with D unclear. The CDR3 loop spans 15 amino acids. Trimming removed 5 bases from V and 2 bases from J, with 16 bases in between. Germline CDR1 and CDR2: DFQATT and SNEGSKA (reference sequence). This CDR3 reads CSARAWGEAGNTIYF. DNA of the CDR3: TGCAGTGCTCGTGCCTGGGGTGAGGCTGGAAACACCATATATTTT.

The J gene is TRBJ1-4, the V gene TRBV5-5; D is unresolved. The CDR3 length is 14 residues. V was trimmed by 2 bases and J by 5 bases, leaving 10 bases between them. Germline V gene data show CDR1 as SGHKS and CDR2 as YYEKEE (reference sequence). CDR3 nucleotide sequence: TGTGCCAGCAGCTTTCGACCGGGCAATGAAAAACTGTTTTTT. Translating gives CASSFRPGNEKLFF.

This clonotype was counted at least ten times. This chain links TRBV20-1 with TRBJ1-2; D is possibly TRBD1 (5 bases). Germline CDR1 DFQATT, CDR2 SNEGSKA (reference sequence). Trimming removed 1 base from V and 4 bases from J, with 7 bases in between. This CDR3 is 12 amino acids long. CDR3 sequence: CSARAGAYGYTF. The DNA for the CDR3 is TGCAGTGCTAGAGCCGGGGCCTATGGCTACACCTTC.

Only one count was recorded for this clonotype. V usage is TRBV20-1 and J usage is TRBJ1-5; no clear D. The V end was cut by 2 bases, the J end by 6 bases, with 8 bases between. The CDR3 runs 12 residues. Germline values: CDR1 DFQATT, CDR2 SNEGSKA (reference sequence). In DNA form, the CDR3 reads TGCAGTGCTAGATTGGGAAGTCAGCCCCAGCATTTT. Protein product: CSARLGSQPQHF.

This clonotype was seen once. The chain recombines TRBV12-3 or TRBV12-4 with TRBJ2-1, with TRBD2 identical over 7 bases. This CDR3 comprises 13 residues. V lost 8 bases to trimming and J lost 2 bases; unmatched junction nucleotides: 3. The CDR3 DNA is TGTGCCAGCCGGGACTACGCCTACAATGAGCAGTTCTTC. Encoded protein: CASRDYAYNEQFF.

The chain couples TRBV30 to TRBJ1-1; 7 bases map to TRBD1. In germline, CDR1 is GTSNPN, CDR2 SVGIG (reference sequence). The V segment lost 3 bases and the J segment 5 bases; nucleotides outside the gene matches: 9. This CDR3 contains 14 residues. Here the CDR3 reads CAWSRQGRRTEAFF. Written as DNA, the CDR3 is TGTGCCTGGAGCAGACAGGGTCGAAGAACTGAAGCTTTCTTT.

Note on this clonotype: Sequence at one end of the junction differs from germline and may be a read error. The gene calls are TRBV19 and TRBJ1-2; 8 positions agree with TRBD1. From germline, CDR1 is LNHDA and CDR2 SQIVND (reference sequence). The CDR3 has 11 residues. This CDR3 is CSSGDRGGYTF. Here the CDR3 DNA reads TGTTCCAGTGGTGACAGGGGTGGCTACACCTTC.

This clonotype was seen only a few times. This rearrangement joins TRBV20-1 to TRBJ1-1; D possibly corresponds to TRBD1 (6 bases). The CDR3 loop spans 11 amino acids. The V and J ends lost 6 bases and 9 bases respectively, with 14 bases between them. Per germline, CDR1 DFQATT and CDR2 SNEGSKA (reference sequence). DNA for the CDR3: TGCAGTGCCCGGACAGATTGGCAAGCTTTCTTT. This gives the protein CSARTDWQAFF.

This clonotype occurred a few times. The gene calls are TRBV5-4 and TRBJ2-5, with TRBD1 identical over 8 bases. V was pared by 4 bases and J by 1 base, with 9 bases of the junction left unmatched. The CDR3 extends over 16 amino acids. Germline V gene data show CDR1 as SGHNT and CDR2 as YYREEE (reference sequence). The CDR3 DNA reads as TGTGCCAGCAGCCCTTCCATCGGACAGGGCCAAGAGACCCAGTACTTC. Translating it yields CASSPSIGQGQETQYF. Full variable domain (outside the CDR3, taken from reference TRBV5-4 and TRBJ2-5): ETGVTQSPTHLIKTRGQQVTLRCSSQSGHNTVSWYQQALGQGPQFIFQYYREEENGRGNFPPRFSGLQFPNYSSELNVNALELDDSALYLCASSPSIGQGQETQYFGPGTRLLVL.

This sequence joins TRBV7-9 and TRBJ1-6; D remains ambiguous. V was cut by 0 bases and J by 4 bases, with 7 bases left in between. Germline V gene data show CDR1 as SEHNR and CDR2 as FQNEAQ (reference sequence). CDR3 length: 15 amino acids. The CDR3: CASSLALQYNSPLHF. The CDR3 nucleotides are TGTGCCAGCAGCTTAGCGCTCCAGTATAATTCACCCCTCCACTTT.

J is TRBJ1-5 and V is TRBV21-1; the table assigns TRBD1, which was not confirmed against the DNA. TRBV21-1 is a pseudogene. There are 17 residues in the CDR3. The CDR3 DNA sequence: TGTGCCAGCAGCAAAGGGGGACAGGCGCCTAGCAATCAGCCCCAGCATTTT. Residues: CASSKGGQAPSNQPQHF.

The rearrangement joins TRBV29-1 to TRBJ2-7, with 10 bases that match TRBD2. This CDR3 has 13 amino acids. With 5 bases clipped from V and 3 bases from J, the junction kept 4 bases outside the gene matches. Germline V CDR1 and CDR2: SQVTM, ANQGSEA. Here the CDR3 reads CSVRTSGFYEQYF. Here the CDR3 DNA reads TGCAGCGTTAGGACTAGCGGATTCTACGAGCAGTACTTC.